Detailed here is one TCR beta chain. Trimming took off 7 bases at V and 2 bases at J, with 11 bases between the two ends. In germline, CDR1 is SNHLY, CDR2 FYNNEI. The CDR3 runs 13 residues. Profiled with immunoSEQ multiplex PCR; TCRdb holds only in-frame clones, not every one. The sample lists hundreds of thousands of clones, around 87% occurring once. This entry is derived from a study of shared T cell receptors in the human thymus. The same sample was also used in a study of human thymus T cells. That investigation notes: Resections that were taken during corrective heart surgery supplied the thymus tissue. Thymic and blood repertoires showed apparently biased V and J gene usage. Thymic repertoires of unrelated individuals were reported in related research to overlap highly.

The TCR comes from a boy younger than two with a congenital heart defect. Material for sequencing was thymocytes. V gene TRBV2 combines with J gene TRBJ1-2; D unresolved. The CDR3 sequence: CASILNSNYGYTF. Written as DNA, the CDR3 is TGTGCCAGCATCCTAAACTCAAACTATGGCTACACCTTC. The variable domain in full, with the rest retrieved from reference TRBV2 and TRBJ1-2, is EPEVTQTPSHQVTQMGQEVILRCVPISNHLYFYWYRQILGQKVEFLVSFYNNEISEKSEIFDDQFSVERPDGSNFTLKIRSTKLEDSAMYFCASILNSNYGYTFGSGTRLTVV.